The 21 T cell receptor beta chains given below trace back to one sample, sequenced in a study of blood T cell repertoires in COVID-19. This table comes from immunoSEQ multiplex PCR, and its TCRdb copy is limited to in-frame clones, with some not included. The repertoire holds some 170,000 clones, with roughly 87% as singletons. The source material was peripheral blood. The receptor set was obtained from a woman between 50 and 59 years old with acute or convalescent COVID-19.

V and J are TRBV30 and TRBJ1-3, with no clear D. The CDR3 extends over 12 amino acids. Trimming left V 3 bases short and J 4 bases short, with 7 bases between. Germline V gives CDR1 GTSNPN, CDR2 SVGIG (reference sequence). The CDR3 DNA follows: TGTGCCTGGAGACTTCCCGGAAACACCATATATTTT. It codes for CAWRLPGNTIYF.

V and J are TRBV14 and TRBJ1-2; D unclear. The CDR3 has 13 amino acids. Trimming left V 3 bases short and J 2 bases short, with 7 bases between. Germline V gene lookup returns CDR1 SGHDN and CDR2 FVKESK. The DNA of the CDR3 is TGTGCCAGCAGCCAGGAGTACAACTATGGCTACACCTTC. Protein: CASSQEYNYGYTF.

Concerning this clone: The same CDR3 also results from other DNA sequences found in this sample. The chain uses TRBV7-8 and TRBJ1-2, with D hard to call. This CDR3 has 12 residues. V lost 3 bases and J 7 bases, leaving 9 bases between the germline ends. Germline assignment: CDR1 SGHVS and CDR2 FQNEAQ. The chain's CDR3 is CASSLGGGGYTF. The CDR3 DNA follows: TGTGCCAGCAGCTTGGGAGGCGGTGGCTACACCTTC.

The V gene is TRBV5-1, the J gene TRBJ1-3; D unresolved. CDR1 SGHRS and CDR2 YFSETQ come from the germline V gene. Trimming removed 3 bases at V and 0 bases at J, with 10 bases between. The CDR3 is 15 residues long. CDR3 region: CASSWEGDSGNTIYF. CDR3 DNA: TGCGCCAGCAGCTGGGAGGGAGACTCTGGAAACACCATATATTTT. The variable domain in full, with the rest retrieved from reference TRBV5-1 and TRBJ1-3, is KAGVTQTPRYLIKTRGQQVTLSCSPISGHRSVSWYQQTPGQGLQFLFEYFSETQRNKGNFPGRFSGRQFSNSRSEMNVSTLELGDSALYLCASSWEGDSGNTIYFGEGSWLTVV.

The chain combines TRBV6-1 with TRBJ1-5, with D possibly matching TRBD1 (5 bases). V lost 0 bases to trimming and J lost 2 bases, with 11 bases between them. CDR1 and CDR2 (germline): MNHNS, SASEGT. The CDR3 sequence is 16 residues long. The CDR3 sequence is CASSEAPGVGNQPQHF. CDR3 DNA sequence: TGTGCCAGCAGTGAAGCGCCGGGGGTCGGCAATCAGCCCCAGCATTTT.

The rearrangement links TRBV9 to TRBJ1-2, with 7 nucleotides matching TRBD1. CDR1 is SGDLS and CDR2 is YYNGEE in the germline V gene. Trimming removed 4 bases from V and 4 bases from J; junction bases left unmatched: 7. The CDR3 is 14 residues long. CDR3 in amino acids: CASSPMGQIYGYTF. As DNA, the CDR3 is TGTGCCAGCAGCCCAATGGGACAGATCTATGGCTACACCTTC.

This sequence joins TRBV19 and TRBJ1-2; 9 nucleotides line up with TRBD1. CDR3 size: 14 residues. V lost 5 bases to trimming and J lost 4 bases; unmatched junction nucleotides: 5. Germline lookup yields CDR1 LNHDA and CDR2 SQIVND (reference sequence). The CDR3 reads CASSSQGASYGYTF. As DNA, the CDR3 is TGTGCCAGTAGTTCACAGGGGGCCAGCTATGGCTACACCTTC.

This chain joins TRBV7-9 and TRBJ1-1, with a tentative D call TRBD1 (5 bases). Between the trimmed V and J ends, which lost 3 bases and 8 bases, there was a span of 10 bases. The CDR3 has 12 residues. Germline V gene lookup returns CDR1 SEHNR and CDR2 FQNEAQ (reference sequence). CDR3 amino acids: CASSLVGQEAFF. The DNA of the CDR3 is TGTGCCAGCAGCTTGGTGGGGCAAGAAGCTTTCTTT.

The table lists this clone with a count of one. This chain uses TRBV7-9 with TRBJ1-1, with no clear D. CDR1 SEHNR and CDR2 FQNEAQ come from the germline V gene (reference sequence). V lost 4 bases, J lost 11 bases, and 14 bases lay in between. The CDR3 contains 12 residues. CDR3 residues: CASSSLVEEAFF. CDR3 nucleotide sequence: TGTGCCAGCAGCTCCTTGGTGGAGGAGGCTTTCTTT.

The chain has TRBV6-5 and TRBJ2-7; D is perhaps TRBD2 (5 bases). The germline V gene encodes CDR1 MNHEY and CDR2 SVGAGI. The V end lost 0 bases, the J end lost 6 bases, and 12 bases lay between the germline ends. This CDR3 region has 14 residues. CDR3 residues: CASSYSLAGGEQYF. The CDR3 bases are TGTGCCAGCAGTTACTCCCTGGCGGGCGGCGAGCAGTACTTC.

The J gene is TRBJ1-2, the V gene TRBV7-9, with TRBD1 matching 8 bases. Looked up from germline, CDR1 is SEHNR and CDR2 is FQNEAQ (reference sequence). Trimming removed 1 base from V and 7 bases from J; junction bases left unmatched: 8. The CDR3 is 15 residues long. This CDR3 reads CASSLDLAGGFGYTF. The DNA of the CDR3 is TGTGCCAGCAGCTTAGATTTAGCAGGGGGCTTTGGCTACACCTTC.

The CDR3 protein is CASSSLAGVSTGELFF. In DNA, the CDR3 is TGTGCCAGCAGCTCACTGGCGGGAGTCTCCACCGGGGAGCTGTTTTTT. The chain uses TRBV11-3 and TRBJ2-2; TRBD2 agrees at 7 bases. Germline CDR1 is SGHNT and CDR2 is YENEEA. This CDR3 spans 16 amino acids. V lost 4 bases, J lost 4 bases, and 9 bases stayed unmatched.

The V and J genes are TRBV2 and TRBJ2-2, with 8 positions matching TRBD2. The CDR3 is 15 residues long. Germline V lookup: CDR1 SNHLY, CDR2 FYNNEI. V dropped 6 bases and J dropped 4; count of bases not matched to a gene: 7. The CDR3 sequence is CASRTGGAFTGELFF. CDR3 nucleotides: TGTGCCAGCAGGACGGGAGGGGCCTTCACCGGGGAGCTGTTTTTT. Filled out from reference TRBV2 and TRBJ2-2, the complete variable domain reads EPEVTQTPSHQVTQMGQEVILRCVPISNHLYFYWYRQILGQKVEFLVSFYNNEISEKSEIFDDQFSVERPDGSNFTLKIRSTKLEDSAMYFCASRTGGAFTGELFFGEGSRLTVL.

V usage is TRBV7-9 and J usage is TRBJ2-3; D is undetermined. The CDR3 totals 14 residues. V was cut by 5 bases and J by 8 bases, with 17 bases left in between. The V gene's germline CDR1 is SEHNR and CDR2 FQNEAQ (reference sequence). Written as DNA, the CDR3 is TGTGCCAGCAGCCAAACGGGTCTGGATGTTACGCAGTATTTT. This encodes CASSQTGLDVTQYF.

CDR3 nucleotides: TGTGCCAGCAGCTTAGCCCGCGCTAGCCTGATCTACGAGCAGTACTTC. It yields the protein CASSLARASLIYEQYF. This chain connects TRBV11-2 to TRBJ2-7, with D possibly TRBD2 on 5 matching bases. CDR3 size: 16 residues. CDR1 is SGHAT, CDR2 FQNNGV, per germline. Trimming left V 1 base short and J 3 bases short, with 16 bases between.

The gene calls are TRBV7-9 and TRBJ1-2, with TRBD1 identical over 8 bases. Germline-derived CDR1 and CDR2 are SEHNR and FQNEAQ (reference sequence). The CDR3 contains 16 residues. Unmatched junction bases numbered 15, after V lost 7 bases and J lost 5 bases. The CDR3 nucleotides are TGTGCCAGCACCGATGACAGGGGCTCTGGGGTTTATGGCTACACCTTC. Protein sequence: CASTDDRGSGVYGYTF.

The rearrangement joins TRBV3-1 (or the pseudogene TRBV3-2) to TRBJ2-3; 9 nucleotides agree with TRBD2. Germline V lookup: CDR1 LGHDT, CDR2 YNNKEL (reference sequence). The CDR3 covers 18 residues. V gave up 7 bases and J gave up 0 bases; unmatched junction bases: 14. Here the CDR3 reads CASTHRASGTPSTDTQYF. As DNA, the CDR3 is TGTGCCAGCACACATAGGGCTAGCGGGACCCCTAGCACAGATACGCAGTATTTT.

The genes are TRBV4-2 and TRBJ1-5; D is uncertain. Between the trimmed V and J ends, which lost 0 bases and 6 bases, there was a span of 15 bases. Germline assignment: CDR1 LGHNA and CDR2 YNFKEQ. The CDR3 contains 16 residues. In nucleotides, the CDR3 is TGTGCCAGCAGCCAAGATGCCTGGGAGTCACCTCAGCCCCAGCATTTT. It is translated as CASSQDAWESPQPQHF.

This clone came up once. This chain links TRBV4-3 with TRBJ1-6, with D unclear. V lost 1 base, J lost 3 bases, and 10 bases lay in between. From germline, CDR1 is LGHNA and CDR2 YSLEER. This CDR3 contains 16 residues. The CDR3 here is CASSQVSEFYNSPLHF. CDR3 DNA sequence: TGCGCCAGCAGCCAAGTATCTGAGTTCTATAATTCACCCCTCCACTTT.

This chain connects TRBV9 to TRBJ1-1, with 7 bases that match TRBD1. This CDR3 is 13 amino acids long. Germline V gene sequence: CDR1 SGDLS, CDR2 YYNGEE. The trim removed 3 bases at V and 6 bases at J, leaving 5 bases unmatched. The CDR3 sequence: CASSALTGPEAFF. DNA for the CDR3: TGTGCCAGCAGCGCTTTGACAGGGCCTGAAGCTTTCTTT.

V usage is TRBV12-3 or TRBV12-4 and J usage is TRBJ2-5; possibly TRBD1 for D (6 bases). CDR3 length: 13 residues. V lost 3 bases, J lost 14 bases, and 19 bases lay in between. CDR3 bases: TGTGCCAGCAGTTTCTGGGGGCGAGAACTCCTATACTTC. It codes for CASSFWGRELLYF.